This T cell receptor beta chain emerged from a study of shared clonotypes between healthy human individuals. Broader study findings: Limited genetic and exposure-history diversity came from having few donors.

This table comes from immunoSEQ multiplex PCR, and its TCRdb copy is limited to in-frame clones, with some not included. Here the sample spans 2 million to 2.5 million clones, roughly 96% being singletons. In regard to this clone: Its antigen is still unknown.

The clonotype comes from a man younger than 30 in good health. The sequencing input was naive CD4+ T cells sorted from blood. Subset noted: CD45RA+ positively selected.

The CDR3 coding sequence is TGTGCCAGCAGCTTCTGGCGGACCATATATTTT. It yields the protein CASSFWRTIYF. The rearrangement uses TRBV28 and TRBJ1-3; D remains ambiguous. Germline V gene lookup returns CDR1 MDHEN and CDR2 SYDVKM. CDR3 length: 11 amino acids. V was clipped by 6 bases and J by 10 bases, with 10 bases between them.